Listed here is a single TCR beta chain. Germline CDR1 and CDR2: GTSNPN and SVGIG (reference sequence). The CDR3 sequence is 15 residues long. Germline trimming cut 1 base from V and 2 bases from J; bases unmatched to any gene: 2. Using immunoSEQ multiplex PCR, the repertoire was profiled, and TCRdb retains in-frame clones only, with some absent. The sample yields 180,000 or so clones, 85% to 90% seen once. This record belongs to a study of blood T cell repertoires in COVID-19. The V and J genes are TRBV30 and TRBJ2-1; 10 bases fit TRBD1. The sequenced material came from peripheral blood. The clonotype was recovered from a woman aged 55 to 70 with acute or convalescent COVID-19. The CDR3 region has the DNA TGTGCCTGGAGTGGGGACAGGGGCACCTACAATGAGCAGTTCTTC. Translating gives CAWSGDRGTYNEQFF.